The sequence of this T cell receptor (beta chain) was determined in a study of blood T cell repertoires in COVID-19. Study-level information: Sites in the United States, Italy and Spain provided acute and convalescent COVID-19 samples.

The CDR3 spans 15 residues. Losses at the gene ends were 1 base for V and 2 bases for J; bases not matched to a gene: 2. CDR1 is GTSNPN and CDR2 is SVGIG in the germline V gene (reference sequence). The table lists this clone with a few counts. Authors' analysis steps: Reference gene primer amplification gave estimated nucleated cell counts. Generated by immunoSEQ multiplex PCR, the TCRdb table keeps only in-frame clones and is missing some. V and J calls and clone size come straight from that table; D and trimming were deduced from the DNA. This sample carries some 130,000 clones, about 70% of them seen once, and the ten largest clones take 1.9%.

The sequence derives from an older woman with acute or convalescent COVID-19. The chain employs TRBV30 and TRBJ2-7; 13 bases are a match to TRBD2. What was sequenced was peripheral blood. This CDR3 reads CAWSGTSGRAYEQYF. The CDR3 region has the DNA TGTGCCTGGAGTGGAACTAGCGGGAGGGCCTACGAGCAGTACTTC.